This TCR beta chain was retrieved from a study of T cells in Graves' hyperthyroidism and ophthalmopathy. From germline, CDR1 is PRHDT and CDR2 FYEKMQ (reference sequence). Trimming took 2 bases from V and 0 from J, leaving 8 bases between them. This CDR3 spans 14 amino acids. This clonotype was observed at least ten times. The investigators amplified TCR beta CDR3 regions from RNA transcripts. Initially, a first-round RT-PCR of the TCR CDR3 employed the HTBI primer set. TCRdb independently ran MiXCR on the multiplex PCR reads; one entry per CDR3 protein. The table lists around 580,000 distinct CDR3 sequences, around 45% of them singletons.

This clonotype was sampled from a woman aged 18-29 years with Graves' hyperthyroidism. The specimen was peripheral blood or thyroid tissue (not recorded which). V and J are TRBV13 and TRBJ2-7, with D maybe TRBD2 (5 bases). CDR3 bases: TGTGCCAGCAGCTTAAAAGCGGCCTCCTACGAGCAGTACTTC. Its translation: CASSLKAASYEQYF.